The rows below give T cell receptor beta chains drawn from one sample of a study of beta chain features in type 1 diabetes. Using immunoSEQ multiplex PCR, the repertoire was profiled, and TCRdb retains in-frame clones only, with some absent. The profile shows 150,000 to 200,000 clones, roughly 63% of them singletons. Sequencing input: naive CD4+ T cells from blood. These receptors were obtained from a young man with type 1 diabetes. Each CDR3 is given with its conserved first and last residue. The D gene is left open where the match is weak. Not all rows give a size; the values are once, few, many and, for expanded clones, a class.

J,size,D,V,DNA,CDR3
TRBJ2-1,NA,TRBD1,TRBV7-9,TGTGCCAGCAGCGTGGGGACAGCTTCCTACAATGAGCAGTTCTTC,CASSVGTASYNEQFF
TRBJ2-2,few,TRBD1,TRBV29-1,TGCAGCGTTGACCCAAGGGGGCAGAACACCGGGGAGCTGTTTTTT,CSVDPRGQNTGELFF
TRBJ2-1,NA,NA,TRBV9,TGTGCCAGCAGCGCACGGGGCGGCAAATCGAATGAGCAGTTCTTC,CASSARGGKSNEQFF
TRBJ2-5,NA,NA,TRBV20-1,TGCAGTGCTAGCAGGCCAGAGACCCAGTACTTC,CSASRPETQYF
TRBJ2-7,few,TRBD1,TRBV29-1,TGCAGCGTTGCATTTTATCGGGACAGAGAGCAGTACTTC,CSVAFYRDREQYF
TRBJ2-5,few,TRBD1,TRBV7-9,TGTGCCAGCAGCCAACAGGGGGCCCAAGAGACCCAGTACTTC,CASSQQGAQETQYF
TRBJ2-7,NA,TRBD2,TRBV29-1,TGCAGCGTCAAGCGGGGGGGAACCCACGAGCAGTACTTC,CSVKRGGTHEQYF
TRBJ2-7,few,TRBD1,TRBV25-1,TGTGCCAGCAGTGAAATACAGGGGGCATCCTACGAGCAGTACTTC,CASSEIQGASYEQYF
TRBJ2-3,few,TRBD2,TRBV29-1,TGCAGCGTTGAGCGGCTAGCGGAAAGCACAGATACGCAGTATTTT,CSVERLAESTDTQYF
TRBJ2-5,few,TRBD1,TRBV5-1,TGCGCCAGCAAATTGACAGGGGGCGGGGAGACCCAGTACTTC,CASKLTGGGETQYF
TRBJ1-2,NA,TRBD1,TRBV7-9,TGTGCCAGCAGCTTAGCTGGGACAGGGGGCGGCCCCCAATATGGCTACACCTTC,CASSLAGTGGGPQYGYTF
TRBJ2-1,NA,NA,TRBV7-9,TGTGCCAGCAGCTTACATGGTGAGCAGTTCTTC,CASSLHGEQFF
TRBJ2-3,NA,TRBD1,TRBV28,TGTGCCAGCAGTTTATTCCAGGGGGCAACAGATACGCAGTATTTT,CASSLFQGATDTQYF
TRBJ2-1,few,NA,TRBV30,TGTGCCTGGAGTGTACCCGGGGGGCCCTACAATGAGCAGTTCTTC,CAWSVPGGPYNEQFF
TRBJ2-1,NA,NA,TRBV28,TGTGCCAGCAGGGGCAATGAGCAGTTCTTC,CASRGNEQFF
TRBJ1-1,NA,NA,TRBV9,TGTGCCAGCAGCACCGAAAACACTGAAGCTTTCTTT,CASSTENTEAFF
TRBJ2-7,NA,NA,TRBV9,TGTGCCAGCAGCCCAGAGCCTGTCTACGAGCAGTACTTC,CASSPEPVYEQYF
TRBJ2-7,NA,TRBD2,TRBV29-1,TGCAGCGTTGAAAGCGGGGGAGCCTACGAGCAGTACTTC,CSVESGGAYEQYF
TRBJ1-1,NA,NA,TRBV30,TGTGCCTGGCCCCTTACCCAAGGGCGAGGGAGGGCTTTCTTT,CAWPLTQGRGRAFF
TRBJ1-1,NA,TRBD1,TRBV6-5,TGTGCCAGCAGTTACTGGACAGGGAAGGGGACTGAAGCTTTCTTT,CASSYWTGKGTEAFF
TRBJ2-7,NA,NA,TRBV14,TGTGCCAGCAGCTGTGAGCAGTACTTC,CASSCEQYF
TRBJ2-3,NA,TRBD2,TRBV29-1,TGCAGCGTTGACGGGCTAGCGGGGATTACAGATACGCAGTATTTT,CSVDGLAGITDTQYF
TRBJ2-5,NA,TRBD1,TRBV29-1,TGCAGCGCGTCGGGACAGGAGGTTCTCGAGACCCAGTACTTC,CSASGQEVLETQYF
TRBJ2-5,NA,TRBD1,TRBV5-1,TGCGCCAGCAGCCGGTCCCAGGGGGCCCAGGAGACCCAGTACTTC,CASSRSQGAQETQYF
TRBJ1-3,NA,NA,TRBV30,TGTGCCTGTACCCCCGTAATCGGAAACACCATATATTTT,CACTPVIGNTIYF
TRBJ2-5,NA,NA,TRBV4-3,TGCGCCAGCAGCGCGGGGAACAAAGAGACCCAGTACTTC,CASSAGNKETQYF
TRBJ2-3,NA,NA,TRBV27,TGTGCCAGCAGTAGAGATTCAGGAAGCACAGATACGCAGTATTTT,CASSRDSGSTDTQYF
TRBJ2-5,few,NA,TRBV29-1,TGCAGCGTTGAAGATTGGCAGCAAGAGACCCAGTACTTC,CSVEDWQQETQYF
TRBJ2-6,NA,NA,TRBV4-3,TGCGCCAGCAGCCTGTCCTGGGCCAACGTCCTGACTTTC,CASSLSWANVLTF
TRBJ2-3,NA,TRBD2,TRBV7-9,TGTGCCAGCAGCTCTAGCGGGGGCACAGATACGCAGTATTTT,CASSSSGGTDTQYF
TRBJ1-5,NA,NA,TRBV29-1,TGCAGCGTCGTCGACTTTGGTCAGCCCCAGCATTTT,CSVVDFGQPQHF
TRBJ2-3,NA,TRBD1,TRBV7-9,TGTGCCAGCAGCTTAGGAGGGGGCCTTGGAGATACGCAGTATTTT,CASSLGGGLGDTQYF
TRBJ2-1,NA,NA,TRBV4-3,TGCGCCAGCAGCCAAGATTTGACAGAGCAGTTCTTC,CASSQDLTEQFF
TRBJ2-3,NA,NA,TRBV2,TGTGCCAGCAGTTCCCGCCAGTTAGAATCCACAGATACGCAGTATTTT,CASSSRQLESTDTQYF
TRBJ1-6,NA,TRBD1,TRBV25-1,TGTGCCAGCAGTGAGCCCGGGACAGGGGAGAATTCACCCCTCCACTTT,CASSEPGTGENSPLHF
TRBJ1-1,few,TRBD1,TRBV10-3,TGTGCCGCGCACAGGGGGGCGGGAACTGAAGCTTTCTTT,CAAHRGAGTEAFF
TRBJ2-1,NA,TRBD1,TRBV7-9,TGTGCCAGCACCCGAATAGTGAAACGGGGACAGGCCCTCAATGAGCAGTTCTTC,CASTRIVKRGQALNEQFF
TRBJ2-5,few,NA,TRBV4-3,TGCGCCAGCAGCCGGGCCGGGAAAGAGACCCAGTACTTC,CASSRAGKETQYF
TRBJ2-2,few,NA,TRBV10-3,TGTGCCATCAGTGAGTTTCAGGGAGGCCCGGGTACCGGGGAGCTGTTTTTT,CAISEFQGGPGTGELFF
TRBJ1-6,NA,NA,TRBV7-9,TGTGCCAGCAGCTTACATACAGGGAATTCACCCCTCCACTTT,CASSLHTGNSPLHF
TRBJ1-2,NA,NA,TRBV14,TGTGCCAGCAGCCCTAGAGGGACGCCAGGGGTTTTGGCCTTC,CASSPRGTPGVLAF
TRBJ2-3,NA,TRBD1,TRBV29-1,TGCAGCGTGGACAGGGAAGGCACAGATACGCAGTATTTT,CSVDREGTDTQYF
TRBJ2-1,few,TRBD2,TRBV30,TGTGCCCGCACGATGGGACTAGCGGGGTTGAGCTCCTACAATGAGCAGTTCTTC,CARTMGLAGLSSYNEQFF
TRBJ1-5,NA,TRBD1,TRBV29-1,TGCAGCGTCAGGACAGGAACTGATCAGCCCCAGCATTTT,CSVRTGTDQPQHF
TRBJ1-2,NA,TRBD1,TRBV5-1,TGCGCCAGCAGCTCCGCAGGGGACAGGGACTATGGCTACACCTTC,CASSSAGDRDYGYTF
TRBJ2-3,NA,NA,TRBV21-1,TGTGCCAGCAGCAAAGCAGGGCCCAGAAGAGCAGATACGCAGTATTTT,CASSKAGPRRADTQYF
TRBJ2-7,NA,NA,TRBV6-5,TGTGCCAGCAGTTACTCCGGCCACGAGCAGTACTTC,CASSYSGHEQYF
TRBJ2-6,once,NA,TRBV7-9,TGTGCCAGCAGCACGAGGCAGCCCTCTGGGGCCAACGTCCTGACTTTC,CASSTRQPSGANVLTF
TRBJ2-3,NA,NA,TRBV18,TGTGCCAGCTCACCGGGAACGGGGGATACGCAGTATTTT,CASSPGTGDTQYF
TRBJ2-3,NA,NA,TRBV9,TGTGCCAGCAGCCCTCGGACGCTTCGCACAGATACGCAGTATTTT,CASSPRTLRTDTQYF
TRBJ2-7,NA,NA,TRBV7-2,TGTGCCAGCAGCTTGGCCGGGATGAACTACGAGCAGTACTTC,CASSLAGMNYEQYF
TRBJ2-3,NA,NA,TRBV4-1,TGCGCCAGCAGCCAAGATGCCAGCGGGCGCACAGATACGCAGTATTTT,CASSQDASGRTDTQYF
TRBJ2-5,once,NA,TRBV30,TGTGCCTGGAGTTTCCCCGGCGTGCAAGAGACCCAGTACTTC,CAWSFPGVQETQYF
TRBJ2-7,NA,TRBD1,TRBV27,TGTGCCAGCAGGCGAGGACAGGGCGCATCCTACGAGCAGTACTTC,CASRRGQGASYEQYF
TRBJ2-1,NA,NA,TRBV7-9,TGTGCCAGCAGCTTATTGGAGGGCAATGAGCAGTTCTTC,CASSLLEGNEQFF
TRBJ2-5,NA,NA,TRBV29-1,TGCAGCGTTGAACTTACAGCCCAAGAGACCCAGTACTTC,CSVELTAQETQYF
TRBJ2-5,NA,NA,TRBV9,TGTGCCAGCAGCGTAGCTTCCGGGTTCGGCGAGACCCAGTACTTC,CASSVASGFGETQYF